This T cell receptor (beta chain) was sequenced in a study of OX40 agonist ivuxolimab in advanced cancers. On the study more broadly: Clinicians treated patients with ivuxolimab, an agonistic anti-OX40 (CD134) antibody. Study-wide findings and caveats: On average, CD8+ T cells had more expanded clones than CD4+.

This clone is labeled as medium-sized (0.01 to 0.1%). The antigen remains unidentified. Per the germline V gene, CDR1 is MNHNS and CDR2 is SASEGT. The CDR3 totals 10 residues. Trimming took 4 bases from V and 15 from J, leaving 10 bases between them. Produced via immunoSEQ multiplex PCR; TCRdb's table is partial and in-frame only. Here the sample spans about 26,000 clones, 70% to 90% being singletons. The TCR sequence derives from an adult with an advanced solid tumor such as melanoma, head and neck, liver or kidney cancer. Sequenced here: CD4+ or CD8+ T cells sorted from blood, sampled in a trial of the OX40 agonist ivuxolimab. The chain combines TRBV6-1 with TRBJ1-3, with a tentative D call TRBD1 (6 bases). CDR3 nucleotides: TGTGCCAGCAGTGCAGGGGCGGGATATTTT. It specifies CASSAGAGYF.